The 9 T cell receptor beta chains below all came from one sample that was sequenced in a study of blood T cell repertoires in COVID-19 (dated by TCRdb to 2018 to 2020). Library preparation employed the immunoSEQ multiplex PCR assay. The source is immuneACCESS, and TCRdb retained only in-frame sequences with V and J called. Part of the clones is not carried over; for the studies checked, unresolved V genes explain less than half of this, and the remainder is unexplained. In all, the sample holds some 45,000 clones, and 93% of those were seen once. Of the sample, less than 1.2% is held by the ten largest clones. The sample consisted of peripheral blood. The receptors originated from a man between 60 and 70 years old with COVID-19, enrolled during active disease.

This clone was picked up one time. The chain links TRBV5-5 to TRBJ1-1; D gene uncertain. Between the trimmed V and J ends, which lost 1 base and 1 base, there was a span of 8 bases. CDR1 and CDR2 (germline): SGHKS, YYEKEE (reference sequence). The CDR3 length is 14 residues. The DNA of the CDR3 is TGTGCCAGCAGCTTGAGTGGCGGGAACACTGAAGCTTTCTTT. It translates to CASSLSGGNTEAFF.

This rearrangement joins TRBV7-2 to TRBJ2-7; 7 positions agree with TRBD2. In germline, CDR1 is SGHTA, CDR2 FQGNSA. V shed 4 bases and J 7 bases; nucleotides not matched to a gene: 10. This CDR3 comprises 14 residues. The DNA of the CDR3 is TGTGCCAGCAGCTCCCTTCCGGGAGGAGGGGAGCAGTACTTC. Its translation: CASSSLPGGGEQYF. Supplemented by reference TRBV7-2 and TRBJ2-7, the full variable domain reads GAGVSQSPSNKVTEKGKDVELRCDPISGHTALYWYRQSLGQGLEFLIYFQGNSAPDKSGLPSDRFSAERTGGSVSTLTIQRTQQEDSAVYLCASSSLPGGGEQYFGPGTRLTVT.

The chain has TRBV30 and TRBJ1-2; 11 bases fit TRBD1. The CDR3 consists of 13 residues. The germline V gene encodes CDR1 GTSNPN and CDR2 SVGIG (reference sequence). The V and J ends lost 7 bases and 8 bases, in that order; junction bases with no gene match: 9. CDR3 sequence: CAYSPGQGVGYTF. The CDR3 nucleotides are TGTGCCTACTCACCGGGACAGGGGGTCGGCTACACCTTC.

The CDR3 reads CASSLSSAGASYEQYF. The CDR3 DNA is TGTGCCAGCAGTTTAAGTTCGGCAGGGGCATCCTACGAGCAGTACTTC. The chain carries TRBV27 and TRBJ2-7; D is possibly TRBD1 (6 bases). V was pared by 2 bases and J by 1 base, with 15 bases between. The CDR3 totals 16 residues. Germline CDR1 and CDR2: MNHEY and SMNVEV (reference sequence).

Only one count was recorded for this clone. CDR3 nucleotides: TGTGCCAGCAGTCTCACCGGACAGTTCTATGGCTACACCTTC. Translating gives CASSLTGQFYGYTF. The chain is built from TRBV28 and TRBJ1-2; possible D gene TRBD1, 6 bases. Per germline, CDR1 MDHEN and CDR2 SYDVKM. Trimming shortened V by 5 bases and J by 4 bases, and 14 bases separated the two germline ends. The CDR3 length is 14 residues.

This chain joins TRBV5-1 and TRBJ1-4, with TRBD1 matching over 8 bases. V shed 0 bases and J 7 bases; nucleotides not matched to a gene: 8. Germline CDR1 and CDR2: SGHRS and YFSETQ. The CDR3 is 16 amino acids. CDR3 amino acids: CASSLGQGARGEKLFF. CDR3 nucleotides: TGCGCCAGCAGCTTGGGGCAGGGGGCGCGGGGTGAAAAACTGTTTTTT.

The V call is TRBV2, the J call TRBJ2-5; possibly TRBD2 for D (6 bases). Germline-derived CDR1 and CDR2 are SNHLY and FYNNEI. The CDR3 contains 15 residues. Trimming shortened V by 4 bases and J by 2 bases, and 14 bases separated the two germline ends. As DNA, the CDR3 is TGTGCCAGCAGTGGGGCGCGGGGAACGCAAGAGACCCAGTACTTC. It codes for CASSGARGTQETQYF.

The chain is built from TRBV27 and TRBJ2-1, with 10 bases lining up with TRBD2. In germline, CDR1 is MNHEY, CDR2 SMNVEV (reference sequence). Trimming removed 3 bases from V and 8 bases from J; junction bases left unmatched: 10. This CDR3 region has 16 residues. DNA of the CDR3: TGTGCCAGCAGTTTTCTGAGCGGGAGGGCCCTCTATGAGCAGTTCTTC. Encoded protein: CASSFLSGRALYEQFF.

This clone is a singleton in its sample. CDR3 in DNA: TGCGCCAGCAGCTTGGAAGGGGCGTCTGGCTACACCTTC. Translated: CASSLEGASGYTF. This chain joins TRBV5-1 and TRBJ1-2; the D gene is possibly TRBD1 (5 bases). Germline V gene data show CDR1 as SGHRS and CDR2 as YFSETQ. With 0 bases removed from V and 7 bases from J, the gap between germline ends came to 10 bases. CDR3 length: 13 amino acids.